These 14 T cell receptor beta chains were all obtained from the same sample, sequenced in a study of blood T cell repertoires in COVID-19. TCRdb's copy holds only in-frame clones and misses some; the assay was immunoSEQ multiplex PCR. The data contain about 170,000 clones, around 90% of them singletons. Material for sequencing was peripheral blood. The receptors originated from a woman aged 80 or older with COVID-19, enrolled during active disease.

The chain employs TRBV6-5 and TRBJ2-1; D may be TRBD2 (6 bases). This CDR3 is built from 13 residues. V shed 5 bases and J shed 3 bases, with 8 bases lying between them. CDR1 MNHEY and CDR2 SVGAGI come from the germline V gene. DNA for the CDR3: TGTGCCAGCAGTACCGGGAGCTACAATGAGCAGTTCTTC. It yields the protein CASSTGSYNEQFF.

The chain carries TRBV5-4 and TRBJ2-1; the match to TRBD2 covers 10 bases. The CDR3 has 15 amino acids. The V gene end was trimmed by 3 bases and the J gene end by 7 bases; junction bases not matched to a gene: 7. Germline V CDR1 and CDR2: SGHNT, YYREEE (reference sequence). The CDR3 nucleotides are TGTGCCAGCAGCTCGACTAGCGGGCAATATAATGAGCAGTTCTTC. Its translation: CASSSTSGQYNEQFF.

The chain is built from TRBV6-2 or TRBV6-3 and TRBJ1-6, with D tentatively TRBD1 (6 bases). Germline V CDR1 and CDR2: MNHEY, SVGEGT. Trimming left V 2 bases short and J 6 bases short, with 11 bases between. This CDR3 is 15 amino acids long. CDR3 sequence: CASSYRRRGNSPLHF. The CDR3 nucleotides are TGTGCCAGCAGTTACCGCCGCAGGGGTAATTCACCCCTCCACTTT.

There are a few counts of this clone. V gene TRBV5-6 combines with J gene TRBJ1-3; no reliable D call. Germline V gene sequence: CDR1 SGHDT, CDR2 YYEEEE. The CDR3 sequence is 17 residues long. V was pared by 3 bases and J by 0 bases, with 16 bases between. The CDR3 region is CASSSIREDSSGNTIYF. DNA of the CDR3: TGTGCCAGCAGCTCTATCCGGGAAGATAGCTCTGGAAACACCATATATTTT.

CDR3: CASRVAGGPTDTQYF. The CDR3 nucleotides are TGCGCCAGCAGGGTGGCCGGGGGGCCCACAGATACGCAGTATTTT. V is TRBV5-1 and J is TRBJ2-3; D possibly corresponds to TRBD2 (7 bases). Germline assignment: CDR1 SGHRS and CDR2 YFSETQ. The CDR3 has 15 amino acids. V was trimmed by 5 bases and J by 2 bases, leaving 15 bases between them.

CDR3 residues: CASSLVAANSPLHF. Here the CDR3 DNA reads TGTGCCAGCAGCTTAGTGGCAGCGAATTCACCCCTCCACTTT. The genes are TRBV7-2 and TRBJ1-6; D unclear. V was clipped by 1 base and J by 7 bases, with 8 bases between them. The CDR3 sequence is 14 residues long. Germline CDR1 is SGHTA and CDR2 is FQGNSA.

The chain joins TRBV7-2 to TRBJ2-1, with D possibly TRBD2 on 6 matching bases. CDR1 and CDR2 from the germline V gene are SGHTA and FQGNSA. This CDR3 contains 15 residues. V lost 5 bases and J 14 bases, leaving 25 bases between the germline ends. Here the CDR3 DNA reads TGTGCCAGCAGCCTGTACGGGGGAGCGGGTAAGTCGGAGTTCTTC. Its protein is CASSLYGGAGKSEFF.

This clone was observed a single time. V is TRBV6-5 and J is TRBJ1-5; perhaps TRBD1 as D (5 bases). The CDR3 consists of 14 residues. CDR1 is MNHEY, CDR2 SVGAGI, per germline. Between the trimmed V and J ends, which lost 6 bases and 4 bases, there was a span of 13 bases. CDR3 in amino acids: CASSKPGGNQPQHF. As DNA, the CDR3 is TGTGCCAGCAGCAAACCGGGGGGAAATCAGCCCCAGCATTTT.

The chain links TRBV7-2 to TRBJ1-2; no firm D call. CDR1 and CDR2 (germline): SGHTA, FQGNSA. V dropped 6 bases and J dropped 2 bases, with 7 bases sitting between them. The CDR3 loop spans 12 amino acids. CDR3 protein: CASSRENYGYTF. CDR3 DNA sequence: TGTGCCAGCAGTCGAGAGAACTATGGCTACACCTTC.

The chain links TRBV28 to TRBJ2-3; 8 positions agree with TRBD2. The germline gives CDR1 MDHEN, CDR2 SYDVKM. The length of the CDR3 is 15 residues. J was trimmed by 3 bases and V by 5 bases; bases with no gene match: 7. CDR3 protein: CASSTIAGLTDTQYF. CDR3 nucleotides: TGTGCCAGCAGTACCATAGCGGGATTGACAGATACGCAGTATTTT.

The CDR3 region has the DNA TGTGCCAGCAGTGAAGCAGGCCGGGGGGGCTACAATGAGCAGTTCTTC. It yields the protein CASSEAGRGGYNEQFF. This chain joins TRBV6-1 and TRBJ2-1, with 8 bases that match TRBD2. V gave up 0 bases and J gave up 3 bases; unmatched junction bases: 4. This CDR3 has 16 amino acids. From germline, CDR1 is MNHNS and CDR2 SASEGT.

The chain recombines TRBV5-4 with TRBJ2-3; tentatively, D is TRBD1 (5 bases). The germline V and J ends were trimmed by 1 base and 4 bases, with 7 bases remaining between them. The germline V gene has CDR1 SGHNT and CDR2 YYREEE (reference sequence). CDR3 size: 13 residues. CDR3 DNA: TGTGCCAGCAGCTTGAGCAGGGCAGATACGCAGTATTTT. This translates into CASSLSRADTQYF.

The chain has TRBV6-2 or TRBV6-3 and TRBJ2-1; D is perhaps TRBD2 (5 bases). Germline loops: CDR1 MNHEY, CDR2 SVGEGT. With 3 bases removed from V and 6 bases from J, the gap between germline ends came to 12 bases. The CDR3 is made up of 14 amino acids. The CDR3 sequence: CASSYTTNANEQFF. For the CDR3, the DNA is TGTGCCAGCAGTTATACGACTAACGCCAATGAGCAGTTCTTC.

The chain carries TRBV28 and TRBJ2-7; 9 positions match TRBD2. CDR3 size: 14 residues. Looked up from germline, CDR1 is MDHEN and CDR2 is SYDVKM. Unmatched junction bases numbered 9, after V lost 9 bases and J lost 3 bases. The chain's CDR3 is CASLAGGNSYEQYF. CDR3 sequence (DNA): TGTGCCAGTTTGGCGGGAGGGAATAGCTACGAGCAGTACTTC.